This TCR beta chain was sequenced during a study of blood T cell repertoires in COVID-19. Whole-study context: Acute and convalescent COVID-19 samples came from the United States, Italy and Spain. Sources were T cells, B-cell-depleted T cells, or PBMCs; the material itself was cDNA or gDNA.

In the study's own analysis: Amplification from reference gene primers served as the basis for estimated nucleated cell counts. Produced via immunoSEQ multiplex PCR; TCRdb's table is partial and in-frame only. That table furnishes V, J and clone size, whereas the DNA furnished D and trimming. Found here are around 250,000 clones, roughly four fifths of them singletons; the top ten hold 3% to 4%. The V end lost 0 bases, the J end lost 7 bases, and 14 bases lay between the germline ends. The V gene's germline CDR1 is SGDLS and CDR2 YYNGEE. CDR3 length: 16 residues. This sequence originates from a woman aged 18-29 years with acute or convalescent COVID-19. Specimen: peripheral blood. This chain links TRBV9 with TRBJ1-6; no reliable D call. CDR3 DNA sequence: TGTGCCAGCAGCGTAGATAGTACAGTGATAAATTCACCCCTCCACTTT. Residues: CASSVDSTVINSPLHF.